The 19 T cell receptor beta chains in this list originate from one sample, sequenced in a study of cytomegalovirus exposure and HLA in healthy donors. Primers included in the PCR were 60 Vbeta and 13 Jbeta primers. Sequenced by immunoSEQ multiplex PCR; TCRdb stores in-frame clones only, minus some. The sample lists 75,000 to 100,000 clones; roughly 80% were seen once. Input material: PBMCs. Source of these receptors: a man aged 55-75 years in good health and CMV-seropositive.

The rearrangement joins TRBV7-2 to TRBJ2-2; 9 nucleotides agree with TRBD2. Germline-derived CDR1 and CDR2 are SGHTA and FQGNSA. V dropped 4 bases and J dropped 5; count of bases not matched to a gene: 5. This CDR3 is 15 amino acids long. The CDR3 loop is CASSYTSGLTGELFF. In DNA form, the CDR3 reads TGTGCCAGCAGCTATACTAGCGGGTTAACCGGGGAGCTGTTTTTT.

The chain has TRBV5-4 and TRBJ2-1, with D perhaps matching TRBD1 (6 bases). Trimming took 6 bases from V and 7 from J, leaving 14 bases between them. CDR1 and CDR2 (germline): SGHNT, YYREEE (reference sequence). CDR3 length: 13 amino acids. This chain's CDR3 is CASNTGLGNEQFF. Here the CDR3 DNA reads TGTGCCAGCAATACAGGGTTGGGGAATGAGCAGTTCTTC.

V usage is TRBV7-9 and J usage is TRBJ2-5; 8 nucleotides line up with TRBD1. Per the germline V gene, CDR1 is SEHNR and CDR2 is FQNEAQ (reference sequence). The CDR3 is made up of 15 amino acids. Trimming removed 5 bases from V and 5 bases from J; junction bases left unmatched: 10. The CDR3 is CASSPAYRGWETQYF. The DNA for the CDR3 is TGTGCCAGCAGCCCCGCCTACAGGGGGTGGGAGACCCAGTACTTC.

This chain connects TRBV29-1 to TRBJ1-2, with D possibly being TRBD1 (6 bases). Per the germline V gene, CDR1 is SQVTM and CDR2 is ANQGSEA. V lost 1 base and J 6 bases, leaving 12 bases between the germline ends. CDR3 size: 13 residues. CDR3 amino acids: CSVEGTAGDGYTF. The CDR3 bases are TGCAGCGTTGAAGGGACAGCGGGAGATGGCTACACCTTC.

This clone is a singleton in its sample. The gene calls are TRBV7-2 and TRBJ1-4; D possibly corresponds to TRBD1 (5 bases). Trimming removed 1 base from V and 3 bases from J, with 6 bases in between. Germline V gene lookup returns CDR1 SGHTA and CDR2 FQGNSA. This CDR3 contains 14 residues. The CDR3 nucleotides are TGTGCCAGCAGCTTAGTAGGGGCTAATGAAAAACTGTTTTTT. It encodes CASSLVGANEKLFF.

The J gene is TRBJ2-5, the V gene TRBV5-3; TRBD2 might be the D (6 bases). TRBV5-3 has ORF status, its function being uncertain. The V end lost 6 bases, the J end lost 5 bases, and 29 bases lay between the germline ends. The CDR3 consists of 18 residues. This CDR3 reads CARTLRMGGDRTRETQYF. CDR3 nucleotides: TGTGCCAGAACCCTACGAATGGGGGGAGACAGAACACGGGAGACCCAGTACTTC.

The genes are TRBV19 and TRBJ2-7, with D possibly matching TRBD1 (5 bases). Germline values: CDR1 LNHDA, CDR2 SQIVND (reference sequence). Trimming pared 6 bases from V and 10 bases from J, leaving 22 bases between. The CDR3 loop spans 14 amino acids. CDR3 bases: TGTGCCAGTAGCCAACTTGACAGTTCTTTCGGTCAGTACTTC. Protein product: CASSQLDSSFGQYF.

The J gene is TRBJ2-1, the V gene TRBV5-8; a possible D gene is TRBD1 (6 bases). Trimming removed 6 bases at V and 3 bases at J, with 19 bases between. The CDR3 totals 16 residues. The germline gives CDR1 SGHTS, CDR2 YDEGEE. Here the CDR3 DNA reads TGTGCCAGCATCCCCTCCGGACAGATTTTCTACAATGAGCAGTTCTTC. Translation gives CASIPSGQIFYNEQFF.

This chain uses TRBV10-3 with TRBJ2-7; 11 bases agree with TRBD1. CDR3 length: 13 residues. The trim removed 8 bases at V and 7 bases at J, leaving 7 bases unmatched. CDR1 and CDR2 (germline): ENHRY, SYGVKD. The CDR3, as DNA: TGTGCCATCCGAGGGACAGGGGGTAAAGAGCAGTACTTC. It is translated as CAIRGTGGKEQYF.

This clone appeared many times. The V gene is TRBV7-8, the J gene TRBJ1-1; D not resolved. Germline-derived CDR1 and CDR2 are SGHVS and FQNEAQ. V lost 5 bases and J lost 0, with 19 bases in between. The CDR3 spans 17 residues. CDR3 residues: CASSPEEASLLNTEAFF. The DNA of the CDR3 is TGTGCCAGCAGCCCGGAGGAGGCGTCGCTGTTGAACACTGAAGCTTTCTTT. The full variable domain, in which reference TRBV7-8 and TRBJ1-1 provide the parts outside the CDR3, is GAGVSQSPRYKVAKRGQDVALRCDPISGHVSLFWYQQALGQGPEFLTYFQNEAQLDKSGLPSDRFFAERPEGSVSTLKIQRTQQEDSAVYLCASSPEEASLLNTEAFFGQGTRLTVV.

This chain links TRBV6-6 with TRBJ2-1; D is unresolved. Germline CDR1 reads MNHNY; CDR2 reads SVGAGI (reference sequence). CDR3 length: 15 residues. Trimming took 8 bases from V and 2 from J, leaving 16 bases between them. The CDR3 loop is CASPPTTDTYNEQFF. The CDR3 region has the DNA TGTGCCAGCCCCCCCACGACTGATACCTACAATGAGCAGTTCTTC.

The CDR3 sequence: CASSLPLAGGTDTQYF. Written as DNA, the CDR3 is TGTGCCAGCAGCCTCCCTCTAGCGGGGGGAACAGATACGCAGTATTTT. This chain links TRBV6-6 with TRBJ2-3; 11 positions match TRBD2. The germline CDR1 and CDR2 sequences are MNHNY and SVGAGI (reference sequence). The CDR3 loop spans 16 amino acids. The V and J ends lost 6 bases and 3 bases, in that order; junction bases with no gene match: 8.

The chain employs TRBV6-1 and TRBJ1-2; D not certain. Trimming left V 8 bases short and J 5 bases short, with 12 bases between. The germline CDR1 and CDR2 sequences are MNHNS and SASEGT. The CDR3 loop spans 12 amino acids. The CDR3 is CASSTFAYGYTF. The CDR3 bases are TGTGCCAGCTCCACCTTCGCGTATGGCTACACCTTC.

CDR3 nucleotides: TGTGCCAGCAGCTCGACAGGGGCTCGAAACTATGGCTACACCTTC. It is translated as CASSSTGARNYGYTF. This sequence joins TRBV7-9 and TRBJ1-2, with TRBD1 matching 8 bases. Germline V gives CDR1 SEHNR, CDR2 FQNEAQ (reference sequence). With 4 bases clipped from V and 2 bases from J, the junction kept 6 bases outside the gene matches. CDR3 length: 15 residues.

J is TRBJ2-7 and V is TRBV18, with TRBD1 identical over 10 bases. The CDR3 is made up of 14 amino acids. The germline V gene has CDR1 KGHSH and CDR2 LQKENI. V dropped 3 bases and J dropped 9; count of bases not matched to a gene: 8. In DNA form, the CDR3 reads TGTGCCAGCTCACCGGGGACAGGGGCCTATCTGCAGTACTTC. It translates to CASSPGTGAYLQYF.

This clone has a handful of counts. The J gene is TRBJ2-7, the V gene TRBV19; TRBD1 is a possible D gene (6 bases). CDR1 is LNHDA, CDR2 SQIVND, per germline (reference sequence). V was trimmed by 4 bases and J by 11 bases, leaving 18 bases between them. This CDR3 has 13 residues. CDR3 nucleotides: TGTGCCAGTAGTAACCTGGACAGCTTCTTTAAGTACTTC. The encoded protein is CASSNLDSFFKYF.

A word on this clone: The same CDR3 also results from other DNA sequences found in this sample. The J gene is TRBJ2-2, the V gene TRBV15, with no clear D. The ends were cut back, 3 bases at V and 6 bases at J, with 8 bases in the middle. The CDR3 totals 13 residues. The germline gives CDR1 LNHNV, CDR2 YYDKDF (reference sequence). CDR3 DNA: TGTGCCACCAGCAGTGCGGCCCCCGGGGAGCTGTTTTTT. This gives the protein CATSSAAPGELFF.

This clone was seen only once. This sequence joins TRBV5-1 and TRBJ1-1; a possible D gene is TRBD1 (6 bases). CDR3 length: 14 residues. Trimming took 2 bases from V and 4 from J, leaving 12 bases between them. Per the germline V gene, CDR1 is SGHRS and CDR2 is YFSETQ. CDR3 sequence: CASSLQGLGTEAFF. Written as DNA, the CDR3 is TGCGCCAGCAGCTTACAGGGCTTGGGCACTGAAGCTTTCTTT.

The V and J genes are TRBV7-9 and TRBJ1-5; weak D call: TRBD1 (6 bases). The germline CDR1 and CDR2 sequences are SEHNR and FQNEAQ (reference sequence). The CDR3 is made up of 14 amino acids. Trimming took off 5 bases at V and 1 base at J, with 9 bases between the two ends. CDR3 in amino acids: CASSLGQSNQPQHF. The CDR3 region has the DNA TGTGCCAGCAGCCTCGGACAGAGCAATCAGCCCCAGCATTTT.